Below are 27 T cell receptor beta chains sequenced from a single sample in a study of vaccination effects on CD4 cells after COVID-19. Their antigens are not known. Profiled with immunoSEQ multiplex PCR; TCRdb holds only in-frame clones, not every one. The data contain about 63,000 clones, roughly 80% of them singletons. Viral peptide pools were used in the ViraFEST assay to expand antigen-specific CD4+ T cells, and sequencing came afterward. Researchers isolated CD4+ T cells once approximately ten days of culture had elapsed. Vaccine recipients lacked prior SARS-CoV-2 infection and had negative nucleocapsid antibodies. Sequencing used CD4+ T cells from PBMCs cultured with HCoV-OC43 spike peptides, obtained before COVID-19 vaccination. Subset reported: HCoV-OC43 spike overlapping peptide pool stimulation. These TCRs come from a human donor who received a COVID-19 vaccine.

J is TRBJ2-2 and V is TRBV7-3, with 7 bases aligning to TRBD1. CDR1 is SGHTA, CDR2 FQGTGA, per germline. The V segment lost 4 bases and the J segment 2 bases; nucleotides outside the gene matches: 4. This CDR3 region has 15 residues. CDR3 sequence (DNA): TGTGCCAGCAGCTCTCGACAGGGCAACACCGGGGAGCTGTTTTTT. It yields the protein CASSSRQGNTGELFF. The whole variable domain, filled in from reference TRBV7-3 and TRBJ2-2, reads GAGVSQTPSNKVTEKGKYVELRCDPISGHTALYWYRQSLGQGPEFLIYFQGTGAADDSGLPNDRFFAVRPEGSVSTLKIQRTERGDSAVYLCASSSRQGNTGELFFGEGSRLTVL.

The chain has TRBV4-1 and TRBJ1-4, with 10 nucleotides matching TRBD1. The CDR3 length is 18 residues. The V and J ends lost 4 bases and 0 bases, in that order; junction bases with no gene match: 8. Germline CDR1 reads MGHRA; CDR2 reads YSYEKL. This CDR3 reads CASSRTGGGISTNEKLFF. In DNA form, the CDR3 reads TGCGCCAGCAGCCGGACAGGGGGGGGGATATCAACTAATGAAAAACTGTTTTTT.

This clone was detected only a few times. The CDR3: CAWYRDRGLGANVLTF. DNA of the CDR3: TGTGCCTGGTACCGGGACAGGGGGCTTGGGGCCAACGTCCTGACTTTC. The V call is TRBV30, the J call TRBJ2-6, with 12 bases identical to TRBD1. V shed 5 bases, J shed 3 bases, and the junction held 5 bases outside the gene matches. The CDR3 spans 16 residues. The germline CDR1 and CDR2 sequences are GTSNPN and SVGIG (reference sequence).

The CDR3 loop is CASSPPGRENYGYTF. The CDR3 DNA is TGTGCCAGCTCACCACCCGGCAGAGAAAACTATGGCTACACCTTC. The J gene is TRBJ1-2, the V gene TRBV18; D is ambiguous. Trimming took off 0 bases at V and 2 bases at J, with 10 bases between the two ends. This CDR3 region has 15 residues. Germline V gene data show CDR1 as KGHSH and CDR2 as LQKENI.

The chain links TRBV7-2 to TRBJ1-3; D is undetermined. The germline V gene encodes CDR1 SGHTA and CDR2 FQGNSA. V lost 2 bases and J lost 4, with 6 bases in between. CDR3 size: 13 residues. The CDR3 loop is CASSLSIGNTIYF. The CDR3 nucleotides read TGTGCCAGCAGCTTATCTATCGGAAACACCATATATTTT.

This clone was counted between two and nine times. This chain connects TRBV9 to TRBJ1-4; no definite D call. V gave up 3 bases and J gave up 8 bases, with 11 bases separating them. The CDR3 covers 13 residues. CDR1 is SGDLS, CDR2 YYNGEE, per germline. The CDR3 sequence is CASSERSWEKLFF. Written as DNA, the CDR3 is TGTGCCAGCAGCGAGCGGTCGTGGGAAAAACTGTTTTTT.

The rearrangement links TRBV6-5 to TRBJ1-5, with no clear D. V was pared by 7 bases and J by 2 bases, with 6 bases between. The CDR3 contains 12 residues. Germline lookup yields CDR1 MNHEY and CDR2 SVGAGI. CDR3 nucleotide sequence: TGTGCCAGCAAGGTGGGCAATCAGCCCCAGCATTTT. Translating gives CASKVGNQPQHF.

This clone showed up just a few times. The genes are TRBV3-1 (or the pseudogene TRBV3-2) and TRBJ1-1, with D possibly TRBD1 on 5 matching bases. The CDR3 is 14 residues long. Germline CDR1 LGHDT, CDR2 YNNKEL (reference sequence). Trimming cost V 1 base and J 3 bases, with 9 bases left between them. The CDR3 loop reads CASSQAFRDTEAFF. CDR3 nucleotide sequence: TGTGCCAGCAGCCAAGCTTTCAGGGACACTGAAGCTTTCTTT.

The gene calls are TRBV24-1 and TRBJ2-2; unclear D gene. V gave up 6 bases and J gave up 3 bases, with 13 bases separating them. The CDR3 sequence is 15 residues long. Germline loops: CDR1 KGHDR, CDR2 SFDVKD. CDR3 protein: CATSNPTADTGELFF. In DNA, the CDR3 is TGTGCCACCAGTAATCCGACGGCAGACACCGGGGAGCTGTTTTTT.

The chain is built from TRBV5-1 and TRBJ1-6; perhaps TRBD1 as D (6 bases). The CDR3 totals 16 residues. Trimming cost V 1 base and J 7 bases, with 15 bases left between them. CDR1 SGHRS and CDR2 YFSETQ come from the germline V gene. The CDR3 sequence: CASSLSVGAGNSPLHF. The DNA for the CDR3 is TGCGCCAGCAGCTTGAGTGTGGGGGCAGGGAATTCACCCCTCCACTTT.

The CDR3 region has the DNA TGTGCCTCGACAGGGGTTGTTGAAAAACTGTTTTTT. Protein: CASTGVVEKLFF. V and J are TRBV30 and TRBJ1-4, with 8 bases that match TRBD1. The CDR3 sequence is 12 residues long. After removal of 7 bases from V and 7 bases from J, the junction contained 5 bases not matched to a gene. Germline-derived CDR1 and CDR2 are GTSNPN and SVGIG (reference sequence).

The chain uses TRBV5-8 and TRBJ1-1, with 7 bases matching TRBD1. Unmatched junction bases numbered 8, after V lost 7 bases and J lost 2 bases. Germline V gene lookup returns CDR1 SGHTS and CDR2 YDEGEE. The CDR3 has 14 residues. CDR3 nucleotides: TGTGCCAGCCCCGGTGGGACAGCTAACACTGAAGCTTTCTTT. As protein: CASPGGTANTEAFF.

The chain recombines TRBV7-6 with TRBJ1-5, with D perhaps TRBD1 (6 bases). CDR1 SGHVS and CDR2 FNYEAQ come from the germline V gene. V shed 5 bases and J shed 0 bases, with 23 bases lying between them. The CDR3 spans 19 residues. The CDR3 region is CASSRRGTIRDISNQPQHF. The CDR3 DNA is TGTGCCAGCAGCCGTAGGGGGACAATCCGGGACATTAGCAATCAGCCCCAGCATTTT.

The chain carries TRBV28 and TRBJ1-6, with D possibly matching TRBD1 (6 bases). V gave up 2 bases and J gave up 9 bases, with 17 bases separating them. The germline V gene has CDR1 MDHEN and CDR2 SYDVKM. CDR3 size: 16 residues. This CDR3 reads CASSLQGGGFSSPLHF. CDR3 nucleotides: TGTGCCAGCAGTTTACAAGGAGGGGGATTCAGTTCACCCCTCCACTTT.

This chain connects TRBV11-2 to TRBJ2-6; D unresolved. The CDR3 covers 17 residues. Germline CDR1 reads SGHAT; CDR2 reads FQNNGV. Trimming pared 5 bases from V and 0 bases from J, leaving 14 bases between. This CDR3 is CASSGKHIASGANVLTF. In nucleotides, the CDR3 is TGTGCCAGCAGCGGTAAGCACATAGCCTCTGGGGCCAACGTCCTGACTTTC.

The V gene is TRBV6-2 or TRBV6-3, the J gene TRBJ1-2; D is possibly TRBD1 (5 bases). The V and J ends lost 2 bases and 8 bases respectively, with 15 bases between them. Per germline, CDR1 MNHEY and CDR2 SVGEGT. The CDR3 loop spans 14 amino acids. CDR3 sequence: CASSYIRGIFGYTF. In DNA form, the CDR3 reads TGTGCCAGCAGTTACATTAGGGGAATCTTCGGCTACACCTTC.

The chain uses TRBV19 and TRBJ2-3; D may be TRBD2 (5 bases). Germline CDR1 reads LNHDA; CDR2 reads SQIVND (reference sequence). The CDR3 extends over 14 amino acids. Trimming left V 6 bases short and J 0 bases short, with 10 bases between. The CDR3 DNA is TGTGCCAGTAGAAGCGGAACTAGCACAGATACGCAGTATTTT. The encoded protein is CASRSGTSTDTQYF. Filled out from reference TRBV19 and TRBJ2-3, the complete variable domain reads DGGITQSPKYLFRKEGQNVTLSCEQNLNHDAMYWYRQDPGQGLRLIYYSQIVNDFQKGDIAEGYSVSREKKESFPLTVTSAQKNPTAFYLCASRSGTSTDTQYFGPGTRLTVL.

The chain combines TRBV18 with TRBJ2-5; the match to TRBD1 covers 8 bases. Looked up from germline, CDR1 is KGHSH and CDR2 is LQKENI. With V trimmed by 5 bases and J by 4 bases, 6 bases remained unmatched. The CDR3 spans 14 residues. CDR3 sequence reads: CASSTQGGGETQYF. The CDR3 DNA reads TGTGCCAGCTCAACACAGGGGGGAGGAGAGACCCAGTACTTC.

The genes are TRBV7-2 and TRBJ2-5; D gene ambiguous. V was clipped by 4 bases and J by 1 base, with 13 bases between them. Germline loops: CDR1 SGHTA, CDR2 FQGNSA. This CDR3 has 15 residues. In nucleotides, the CDR3 is TGTGCCAGCAGCTCGTCTGGACGGATCCAAGAGACCCAGTACTTC. This encodes CASSSSGRIQETQYF.

The CDR3 nucleotides are TGCGCCAGCTGCCCTGCGCTCCAAGAGACCCAGTACTTC. Translating gives CASCPALQETQYF. The V call is TRBV5-1, the J call TRBJ2-5, with unresolved D. Trimming left V 7 bases short and J 1 base short, with 11 bases between. CDR3 length equals 13 residues. Germline-derived CDR1 and CDR2 are SGHRS and YFSETQ.

The V call is TRBV10-1, the J call TRBJ2-5, with TRBD2 as a possible D gene (5 bases). V lost 4 bases and J lost 5, with 8 bases in between. From germline, CDR1 is WNHNN and CDR2 SYGVQD (reference sequence). The CDR3 covers 12 residues. The CDR3 reads CASSGGLETQYF. The CDR3 region has the DNA TGCGCCAGCAGTGGCGGGCTGGAGACCCAGTACTTC.

This clone was picked up a small number of times. The V gene is TRBV25-1, the J gene TRBJ1-1; D gene uncertain. The ends were cut back, 1 base at V and 0 bases at J, with 6 bases in the middle. Per germline, CDR1 MGHDK and CDR2 SYGVNS. The CDR3 consists of 14 residues. The CDR3 DNA reads as TGTGCCAGCAGTGAATCAGTTTTGAACACTGAAGCTTTCTTT. It codes for CASSESVLNTEAFF.

CDR3 nucleotide sequence: TGTGCCAGCAGTTTCCGTTTTTTCCCGGGACAGGGGAACACTGAAGCTTTCTTT. This codes for CASSFRFFPGQGNTEAFF. This rearrangement joins TRBV27 to TRBJ1-1; 9 nucleotides match TRBD1. V trimming: 3 bases; J trimming: 1 base; junction bases outside the gene matches: 12. CDR1 is MNHEY, CDR2 SMNVEV, per germline (reference sequence). The CDR3 extends over 18 amino acids.

V is TRBV19 and J is TRBJ1-1; D unresolved. This CDR3 contains 12 residues. The V end lost 5 bases, the J end lost 11 bases, and 15 bases lay between the germline ends. Germline values: CDR1 LNHDA, CDR2 SQIVND (reference sequence). The CDR3 DNA follows: TGTGCCAGTAGTTCCGCCGGTGGTGCGGCTTTCTTT. It translates to CASSSAGGAAFF.

The chain links TRBV9 to TRBJ2-6; D not certain. CDR3 length equals 16 residues. V was clipped by 1 base and J by 2 bases, with 10 bases between them. Germline V gives CDR1 SGDLS, CDR2 YYNGEE. The CDR3 sequence: CASSVLPHPGANVLTF. The CDR3 DNA sequence: TGTGCCAGCAGCGTACTCCCACATCCTGGGGCCAACGTCCTGACTTTC.

The chain joins TRBV28 to TRBJ1-6; D remains unclear. Germline V CDR1 and CDR2: MDHEN, SYDVKM. V was shortened by 2 bases and J by 7 bases, with 12 bases between the two germline ends. CDR3 size: 15 residues. The CDR3 nucleotides read TGTGCCAGCAGTTTAGGTTTCCAGCAGAATTCACCCCTCCACTTT. It specifies CASSLGFQQNSPLHF.

The chain links TRBV3-1 (or the pseudogene TRBV3-2) to TRBJ1-1; D remains ambiguous. Trimming shortened V by 3 bases and J by 1 base, and 9 bases separated the two germline ends. Germline V gene sequence: CDR1 LGHDT, CDR2 YNNKEL (reference sequence). The CDR3 runs 14 residues. The CDR3 region has the DNA TGTGCCAGCAGCCAGCGTCGGGGGAACACTGAAGCTTTCTTT. This codes for CASSQRRGNTEAFF.